This record covers a single T cell receptor (beta chain). The germline gives CDR1 SEHNR, CDR2 FQNEAQ (reference sequence). Trimming pared 4 bases from V and 2 bases from J, leaving 14 bases between. The CDR3 extends over 16 amino acids. The data originate from a study of blood T cell repertoires in COVID-19. Study overall: T cells, B-cell-depleted T cells, or PBMCs supplied cDNA or gDNA.

The repertoire was sequenced with immunoSEQ multiplex PCR; TCRdb's copy has only in-frame clones and lacks some. The sample has under 500,000 clones, about 85% seen once. This receptor was obtained from a woman younger than 35 with acute COVID-19. The genes are TRBV7-9 and TRBJ2-2; possible D gene TRBD1, 5 bases. The material sequenced was PBMCs or T cells enriched from blood (not recorded which). CDR3 bases: TGTGCCAGCAGCTCCTTTAAGACAGTTAACACCGGGGAGCTGTTTTTT. Amino acids: CASSSFKTVNTGELFF.